The 24 T cell receptor beta chains reported below all come from one sample, sequenced in a study of OX40 agonist ivuxolimab in advanced cancers. Library prep was done by the immunoSEQ multiplex PCR assay. TCRdb holds this immuneACCESS table with in-frame rearrangements only. Some clones are missing; in checked studies, unresolved V genes explain under half, and the rest has no known cause. This sample comprises about 100,000 clones, 85% to 95% of them detected only once. Approximately 1.1% of the sample is held by the ten biggest clonotypes. The sample in question was CD4+ or CD8+ T cells sorted from blood, obtained in a trial of the OX40 agonist ivuxolimab. These receptors were obtained from an adult with an advanced solid tumor such as melanoma, head and neck, liver or kidney cancer.

This chain uses TRBV14 with TRBJ1-3; maybe TRBD1 (6 bases). This CDR3 has 16 amino acids. The germline V gene encodes CDR1 SGHDN and CDR2 FVKESK. Trimming removed 5 bases at V and 0 bases at J, with 14 bases between. Here the CDR3 DNA reads TGTGCCAGCAGCTACGATACAGGGAGCTCTGGAAACACCATATATTTT. Amino acid sequence: CASSYDTGSSGNTIYF.

The genes are TRBV7-6 and TRBJ1-1; possible D gene TRBD1, 6 bases. Trimming shortened V by 5 bases and J by 4 bases, and 14 bases separated the two germline ends. Germline-derived CDR1 and CDR2 are SGHVS and FNYEAQ. This CDR3 has 14 amino acids. CDR3 nucleotide sequence: TGTGCCAGCAGCCTGAAGACAGGCGGCACTGAAGCTTTCTTT. It codes for CASSLKTGGTEAFF.

This chain uses TRBV7-9 with TRBJ1-1; tentative D call: TRBD1 (5 bases). V was pared by 3 bases and J by 5 bases, with 13 bases between. This CDR3 region has 14 residues. Germline lookup yields CDR1 SEHNR and CDR2 FQNEAQ (reference sequence). The CDR3 DNA reads as TGTGCCAGCAGCTTTGGGGCGAGATTGACTGAAGCTTTCTTT. It specifies CASSFGARLTEAFF.

The chain employs TRBV12-5 and TRBJ2-1; 13 bases align to TRBD2. CDR1 LGHNT and CDR2 FRNRAP come from the germline V gene. Trimming removed 1 base from V and 4 bases from J; junction bases left unmatched: 4. The CDR3 has 17 residues. CDR3 loop: CASGLALAGGPYNEQFF. The CDR3 DNA sequence: TGTGCTAGTGGTTTGGCACTAGCGGGAGGGCCTTACAATGAGCAGTTCTTC. The full variable domain, in which reference TRBV12-5 and TRBJ2-1 provide the parts outside the CDR3, is DARVTQTPRHKVTEMGQEVTMRCQPILGHNTVFWYRQTMMQGLELLAYFRNRAPLDDSGMPKDRFSAEMPDATLATLKIQPSEPRDSAVYFCASGLALAGGPYNEQFFGPGTRLTVL.

This chain joins TRBV29-1 and TRBJ2-3; the match to TRBD2 covers 8 bases. This CDR3 contains 15 residues. With V trimmed by 6 bases and J by 4 bases, 12 bases remained unmatched. In germline, CDR1 is SQVTM, CDR2 ANQGSEA. In nucleotides, the CDR3 is TGCAGCGTCGAACCGGGACCCGGGAGGGCAGATACGCAGTATTTT. Encoded protein: CSVEPGPGRADTQYF.

This clone was detected once. V is TRBV29-1 and J is TRBJ2-7; 8 nucleotides line up with TRBD2. The V and J ends lost 4 bases and 4 bases, in that order; junction bases with no gene match: 9. From germline, CDR1 is SQVTM and CDR2 ANQGSEA. The CDR3 runs to 14 residues. This CDR3 is CSVVLVTSGYEQYF. CDR3 nucleotides: TGCAGCGTTGTTTTGGTAACTAGCGGTTACGAGCAGTACTTC.

This sequence joins TRBV6-5 and TRBJ2-2; 7 bases are a match to TRBD1. Germline V CDR1 and CDR2: MNHEY, SVGAGI. Trimming at V came to 8 bases and at J to 6 bases, leaving 9 bases not matched to a gene. The CDR3 is made up of 14 amino acids. The CDR3 DNA is TGTGCCAGCGCGGTCGGACAGGCGGCCGGGGAGCTGTTTTTT. This sequence encodes CASAVGQAAGELFF.

The V gene is TRBV18, the J gene TRBJ2-3, with TRBD1 as a possible D gene (5 bases). With 3 bases removed from V and 3 bases from J, the gap between germline ends came to 13 bases. The CDR3 length is 15 residues. Germline V gene lookup returns CDR1 KGHSH and CDR2 LQKENI. CDR3 in DNA: TGTGCCAGCTCACCGGCTAAGGGGTCGACAGATACGCAGTATTTT. Residues: CASSPAKGSTDTQYF.

This clone occurred once. V and J are TRBV18 and TRBJ2-3; TRBD2 aligns across 7 bases. The CDR3 extends over 15 amino acids. The V and J ends lost 5 bases and 2 bases, in that order; junction bases with no gene match: 7. Germline values: CDR1 KGHSH, CDR2 LQKENI. The chain's CDR3 is CASSKLATYTDTQYF. The CDR3 nucleotides read TGTGCCAGCTCAAAACTAGCGACTTACACAGATACGCAGTATTTT.

The chain is built from TRBV6-4 and TRBJ2-1; 9 bases fit TRBD2. Trimming cost V 2 bases and J 5 bases; bases outside gene matches: 1. The CDR3 extends over 14 amino acids. Germline CDR1 is MRHNA and CDR2 is SNTAGT. As DNA, the CDR3 is TGTGCCAGCAGTGACCTAGCGGGAAACAATGAGCAGTTCTTC. It is translated as CASSDLAGNNEQFF.

The rearrangement uses TRBV10-3 and TRBJ2-4, with D possibly TRBD1 on 6 matching bases. CDR1 and CDR2 from the germline V gene are ENHRY and SYGVKD. Trimming removed 2 bases from V and 4 bases from J, with 18 bases in between. CDR3 length: 17 residues. The chain's CDR3 is CAISETPPGQGKNIQYF. The CDR3 DNA follows: TGTGCCATCAGTGAGACCCCCCCGGGACAAGGGAAAAACATTCAGTACTTC.

V and J are TRBV27 and TRBJ1-5, with D unresolved. Trimming left V 4 bases short and J 8 bases short, with 12 bases between. Germline CDR1 is MNHEY and CDR2 is SMNVEV (reference sequence). The CDR3 spans 13 residues. This CDR3 reads CASSSGRREPQHF. The CDR3 DNA reads TGTGCCAGCAGTTCCGGACGGAGGGAGCCCCAGCATTTT.

This chain uses TRBV19 with TRBJ1-1; 7 positions match TRBD1. Unmatched junction bases numbered 3, after V lost 5 bases and J lost 0 bases. The CDR3 is 14 amino acids. CDR1 and CDR2 (germline): LNHDA, SQIVND (reference sequence). CDR3 coding DNA: TGTGCCAGTAGTTATGACAGGGTGAACACTGAAGCTTTCTTT. Translating it yields CASSYDRVNTEAFF.

This clone has more than one count but fewer than ten. V gene TRBV27 combines with J gene TRBJ1-5; D might be TRBD1 (5 bases). The V end lost 5 bases, the J end lost 7 bases, and 15 bases lay between the germline ends. The length of the CDR3 is 14 residues. Germline V lookup: CDR1 MNHEY, CDR2 SMNVEV (reference sequence). In DNA form, the CDR3 reads TGTGCCAGCAGTCGGACATCCTGGGGGCAGCCCCAGCATTTT. This gives the protein CASSRTSWGQPQHF.

The genes are TRBV10-3 and TRBJ1-4; D unresolved. Trimming took off 3 bases at V and 8 bases at J, with 7 bases between the two ends. Looked up from germline, CDR1 is ENHRY and CDR2 is SYGVKD. The CDR3 covers 12 residues. The CDR3 sequence is CAISEWREKLFF. CDR3 bases: TGTGCCATCAGTGAATGGCGAGAAAAACTGTTTTTT.

This chain joins TRBV27 and TRBJ2-5; 8 nucleotides match TRBD2. The DNA end favors TRBJ2-7, so the J call may be wrong. CDR1 MNHEY and CDR2 SMNVEV come from the germline V gene (reference sequence). The CDR3 is made up of 14 amino acids. The CDR3 is CASSFGRAIYEQYF. The CDR3 nucleotides are TGTGCCAGCAGTTTCGGGAGGGCCATATACGAGCAGTACTTC.

This chain links TRBV6-6 with TRBJ2-2; no firm D call. Germline V CDR1 and CDR2: MNHNY, SVGAGI (reference sequence). The V end lost 4 bases, the J end lost 6 bases, and 12 bases lay between the germline ends. The CDR3 is made up of 14 amino acids. CDR3: CASSFPSWAGELFF. The CDR3 DNA reads TGTGCCAGCAGTTTCCCGTCCTGGGCCGGGGAGCTGTTTTTT.

The J gene is TRBJ2-3, the V gene TRBV28, with TRBD2 matching over 13 bases. V lost 5 bases to trimming and J lost 3 bases; unmatched junction nucleotides: 2. The CDR3 runs to 15 residues. Germline V gene data show CDR1 as MDHEN and CDR2 as SYDVKM. CDR3 coding DNA: TGTGCCAGCAGTCGGACTAGCGGGAGTACAGATACGCAGTATTTT. Protein product: CASSRTSGSTDTQYF.

This chain's CDR3 is CASSLEAGGFYEQYF. In DNA form, the CDR3 reads TGCGCCAGCAGCTTGGAAGCGGGCGGTTTCTACGAGCAGTACTTC. The chain recombines TRBV5-1 with TRBJ2-5; possibly TRBD2 for D (6 bases). The DNA matches TRBJ2-7 better at its end, which makes the J call doubtful. Per the germline V gene, CDR1 is SGHRS and CDR2 is YFSETQ. The CDR3 loop spans 15 amino acids.

The chain is built from TRBV13 and TRBJ1-2; D is ambiguous. V lost 2 bases and J lost 4, with 11 bases in between. Germline values: CDR1 PRHDT, CDR2 FYEKMQ (reference sequence). This CDR3 has 14 residues. The CDR3 reads CASSLKSPSYGYTF. The CDR3 coding sequence is TGTGCCAGCAGCTTAAAATCTCCTTCCTATGGCTACACCTTC. Based on the CDR3 plus reference TRBV13 and TRBJ1-2, the full variable domain is AAGVIQSPRHLIKEKRETATLKCYPIPRHDTVYWYQQGPGQDPQFLISFYEKMQSDKGSIPDRFSAQQFSDYHSELNMSSLELGDSALYFCASSLKSPSYGYTFGSGTRLTVV.

The chain carries TRBV28 and TRBJ1-2, with TRBD1 matching over 10 bases. V was pared by 6 bases and J by 6 bases, with 7 bases of the junction left unmatched. CDR3 length: 14 residues. Germline V gene sequence: CDR1 MDHEN, CDR2 SYDVKM. The CDR3 coding sequence is TGTGCCAGCAGCCCCGGGACAGGGGCAGATGGCTACACCTTC. Its translation is CASSPGTGADGYTF.

V gene TRBV19 combines with J gene TRBJ2-1, with TRBD2 matching over 14 bases. V lost 5 bases and J lost 12; bases outside the gene matches: 9. This CDR3 has 15 residues. Germline V gene data show CDR1 as LNHDA and CDR2 as SQIVND (reference sequence). CDR3 sequence: CASSGGTSGSWPQFF. CDR3 nucleotide sequence: TGTGCCAGTAGTGGGGGGACTAGCGGGAGTTGGCCGCAGTTCTTC.

V is TRBV27 and J is TRBJ1-6; D unclear. The V gene's germline CDR1 is MNHEY and CDR2 SMNVEV (reference sequence). The CDR3 loop spans 15 amino acids. V gave up 0 bases and J gave up 7 bases, with 10 bases separating them. This CDR3 is CASSLSGGGNSPLHF. The CDR3 bases are TGTGCCAGCAGTTTATCAGGTGGTGGCAATTCACCCCTCCACTTT.

This clone was observed a handful of times. This rearrangement joins TRBV7-8 to TRBJ2-2; TRBD2 agrees at 7 bases. The CDR3 contains 18 residues. V shed 2 bases, J shed 2 bases, and the junction held 11 bases outside the gene matches. The germline V gene has CDR1 SGHVS and CDR2 FQNEAQ. The CDR3 nucleotides are TGTGCCAGCAGCTTAAGGGAGGCGGGAGCAGGCAACACCGGGGAGCTGTTTTTT. Its translation is CASSLREAGAGNTGELFF.